A single sample is the source of the 23 T cell receptor beta chains below, sequenced in a study of T cells after yellow fever vaccination. In TCRdb, the 5' RACE reads were re-called with MiXCR into one record per CDR3 protein. The sample comprises around 320,000 distinct CDR3 sequences, about 10% of which are singletons, and about 3.5% rests with the top ten. The sequencing here drew on CD4+ T cells sorted from PBMCs, taken 45 days after the yellow fever booster vaccination. These receptor sequences come from a man younger than 35 who received the YFV17D yellow fever vaccine.

This clonotype has ten or more counts. The chain carries TRBV10-3 and TRBJ2-5; D is ambiguous. The CDR3 is 15 residues long. The V gene's germline CDR1 is ENHRY and CDR2 SYGVKD. V shed 3 bases and J shed 2 bases, with 13 bases lying between them. DNA for the CDR3: TGTGCCATCAGTGAAGGAGACGGAGTACAAGAGACCCAGTACTTC. Amino acid sequence: CAISEGDGVQETQYF.

This clonotype was seen a few times. The V and J genes are TRBV6-5 and TRBJ2-6; 8 positions agree with TRBD1. The CDR3 contains 16 residues. With 6 bases clipped from V and 0 bases from J, the junction kept 4 bases outside the gene matches. The germline CDR1 and CDR2 sequences are MNHEY and SVGAGI. The CDR3 is CASSLGTGSGANVLTF. The CDR3 DNA sequence: TGTGCCAGCAGCCTTGGGACAGGCTCTGGGGCCAACGTCCTGACTTTC.

This clonotype was observed many times. The chain employs TRBV5-1 and TRBJ2-1, with TRBD2 identical over 16 bases. CDR1 SGHRS and CDR2 YFSETQ come from the germline V gene. Losses at the gene ends were 4 bases for V and 7 bases for J; bases not matched to a gene: 5. This CDR3 comprises 16 residues. The CDR3 DNA is TGCGCCAGCAGCGGGACTAGCGGGGGGGCCCGGAATGAGCAGTTCTTC. It codes for CASSGTSGGARNEQFF.

This clonotype has a handful of counts. This sequence joins TRBV7-8 and TRBJ1-6, with D maybe TRBD1 (6 bases). There are 18 residues in the CDR3. Trimming left V 1 base short and J 9 bases short, with 22 bases between. Per the germline V gene, CDR1 is SGHVS and CDR2 is FQNEAQ. The CDR3 DNA is TGTGCCAGCAGCTTAGGGGCCCGGGCAGGGGCGTCAGGTTCACCCCTCCACTTT. Translating gives CASSLGARAGASGSPLHF.

Points on this clonotype: This sequence may be a read error, since a much larger clone differs from it by one base. The chain carries TRBV6-5 and TRBJ2-1, with a tentative D call TRBD1 (6 bases). CDR1 and CDR2 from the germline V gene are MNHEY and SVGAGI. The CDR3 contains 14 residues. The DNA for the CDR3 is TGTGCCAGCGGCCGGGACAACTCCTACGATGAGCAGTTCTTC. It specifies CASGRDNSYDEQFF.

This clonotype was observed at least ten times. The DNA for the CDR3 is TGCGCCAGCATGCGATGGGGGACTCCGCAAGAGACCCAGTACTTC. It translates to CASMRWGTPQETQYF. The genes are TRBV5-1 and TRBJ2-5; D is possibly TRBD2 (6 bases). Germline CDR1 is SGHRS and CDR2 is YFSETQ. Trimming removed 6 bases at V and 2 bases at J, with 17 bases between. The length of the CDR3 is 15 residues.

The CDR3: CASSGLAGERYQFF. The CDR3 DNA follows: TGTGCCAGCAGCGGACTAGCGGGGGAGCGATATCAGTTCTTC. The J gene is TRBJ2-1, the V gene TRBV7-2; 13 nucleotides line up with TRBD2. V lost 5 bases to trimming and J lost 13 bases; unmatched junction nucleotides: 8. The germline V gene encodes CDR1 SGHTA and CDR2 FQGNSA. The CDR3 runs 14 residues. The full variable domain, in which reference TRBV7-2 and TRBJ2-1 provide the parts outside the CDR3, is GAGVSQSPSNKVTEKGKDVELRCDPISGHTALYWYRQSLGQGLEFLIYFQGNSAPDKSGLPSDRFSAERTGGSVSTLTIQRTQQEDSAVYLCASSGLAGERYQFFGPGTRLTVL.

This clonotype was observed a few times. The chain has TRBV7-9 and TRBJ1-2; maybe TRBD1 (5 bases). The CDR3 has 13 amino acids. Germline values: CDR1 SEHNR, CDR2 FQNEAQ (reference sequence). Trimming took 5 bases from V and 5 from J, leaving 12 bases between them. In nucleotides, the CDR3 is TGTGCCAGCAGCCGGGACCGCGAGTATGGCTACACCTTC. Its protein is CASSRDREYGYTF. The full variable domain, its missing parts supplied by reference TRBV7-9 and TRBJ1-2, is DTGVSQNPRHKITKRGQNVTFRCDPISEHNRLYWYRQTLGQGPEFLTYFQNEAQLEKSRLLSDRFSAERPKGSFSTLEIQRTEQGDSAMYLCASSRDREYGYTFGSGTRLTVV.

Ten or more counts support this clonotype. V is TRBV2 and J is TRBJ1-2; no firm D call. The CDR3 length is 12 residues. The V and J ends lost 3 bases and 5 bases respectively, with 7 bases between them. Germline V gene data show CDR1 as SNHLY and CDR2 as FYNNEI. CDR3 loop: CASSENGYGYTF. For the CDR3, the DNA is TGTGCCAGCAGTGAGAATGGTTATGGCTACACCTTC.

Only a few counts were recorded for this clonotype. This chain connects TRBV20-1 to TRBJ1-1; D is perhaps TRBD1 (6 bases). Germline lookup yields CDR1 DFQATT and CDR2 SNEGSKA (reference sequence). The CDR3 covers 14 residues. V was cut by 5 bases and J by 1 base, with 14 bases left in between. The CDR3 is CSAPDRRQNTEAFF. For the CDR3, the DNA is TGCAGTGCTCCGGACAGACGACAGAACACTGAAGCTTTCTTT.

This chain links TRBV6-5 with TRBJ2-6, with 7 bases fitting TRBD1. Unmatched junction bases numbered 17, after V lost 7 bases and J lost 2 bases. Germline lookup yields CDR1 MNHEY and CDR2 SVGAGI. CDR3 length: 19 amino acids. The CDR3 spells CASTVDWTGLSTGANVLTF. Here the CDR3 DNA reads TGTGCCAGCACCGTAGACTGGACAGGACTCTCCACTGGGGCCAACGTCCTGACTTTC.

This clonotype has a handful of counts. This chain uses TRBV10-3 with TRBJ1-6; 7 bases align to TRBD1. The CDR3 contains 17 residues. Germline loops: CDR1 ENHRY, CDR2 SYGVKD. Trimming removed 4 bases from V and 5 bases from J; junction bases left unmatched: 11. The CDR3 nucleotides read TGTGCCATCAGTGGGTCTTTCGGGACAGCTGATAATTCACCCCTCCACTTT. It codes for CAISGSFGTADNSPLHF.

There are many counts of this clonotype. The chain couples TRBV7-8 to TRBJ2-1, with D possibly being TRBD1 or TRBD2 (5 bases each). The CDR3 covers 14 residues. Between the trimmed V and J ends, which lost 7 bases and 5 bases, there was a span of 15 bases. Looked up from germline, CDR1 is SGHVS and CDR2 is FQNEAQ. DNA of the CDR3: TGTGCCAGCACTTTAACGGGGCCCCACAATGAGCAGTTCTTC. It is translated as CASTLTGPHNEQFF.

This chain uses TRBV6-5 with TRBJ1-2; 10 bases align to TRBD1. Germline trimming cut 5 bases from V and 4 bases from J; bases unmatched to any gene: 10. Germline CDR1 and CDR2: MNHEY and SVGAGI. The CDR3 is made up of 16 amino acids. CDR3 nucleotides: TGTGCCAGCAGTACCGGGACAGGGGATCTTCCCTATGGCTACACCTTC. Translated, it gives CASSTGTGDLPYGYTF.

The chain links TRBV4-3 to TRBJ2-3; TRBD1 aligns across 10 bases. Germline values: CDR1 LGHNA, CDR2 YSLEER. The CDR3 loop spans 16 amino acids. The V and J ends lost 4 bases and 5 bases, in that order; junction bases with no gene match: 9. The chain's CDR3 is CASSPSGQGNRDTQYF. CDR3 bases: TGCGCCAGCAGCCCCTCGGGACAGGGGAACCGAGATACGCAGTATTTT.

This sequence joins TRBV7-2 and TRBJ2-3; D may be TRBD1 (6 bases). V dropped 5 bases and J dropped 3 bases, with 15 bases sitting between them. CDR3 size: 15 residues. Germline V gene sequence: CDR1 SGHTA, CDR2 FQGNSA. The CDR3 DNA is TGTGCCAGCAGCCCAGGGGCGGGCTCGACAGATACGCAGTATTTT. It specifies CASSPGAGSTDTQYF.

The genes are TRBV10-3 and TRBJ2-3; D is uncertain. Deletions cut 0 bases from V and 1 base from J, with 5 bases between. This CDR3 is built from 14 residues. Germline CDR1 is ENHRY and CDR2 is SYGVKD. CDR3: CAISESKRTDTQYF. CDR3 sequence (DNA): TGTGCCATCAGTGAGTCGAAGCGCACAGATACGCAGTATTTT.

This clonotype was counted ten times or more. The chain recombines TRBV9 with TRBJ2-1; D unclear. The CDR3 consists of 13 residues. Germline CDR1 is SGDLS and CDR2 is YYNGEE. Between the trimmed V and J ends, which lost 5 bases and 6 bases, there was a span of 12 bases. CDR3: CASSLDSSNEQFF. In DNA, the CDR3 is TGTGCCAGCAGTCTTGACTCGAGCAATGAGCAGTTCTTC.

This clonotype appeared many times. The gene calls are TRBV5-4 and TRBJ1-4; D is perhaps TRBD1 (5 bases). The V gene lost 3 bases and the J gene lost 5 bases, with 14 bases spanning the gap. The V gene's germline CDR1 is SGHNT and CDR2 YYREEE (reference sequence). The CDR3 covers 15 residues. This CDR3 is CASSSRSRGNEKLFF. CDR3 DNA: TGTGCCAGCAGCTCCCGGAGTAGGGGAAATGAAAAACTGTTTTTT. The full variable domain, its missing parts supplied by reference TRBV5-4 and TRBJ1-4, is ETGVTQSPTHLIKTRGQQVTLRCSSQSGHNTVSWYQQALGQGPQFIFQYYREEENGRGNFPPRFSGLQFPNYSSELNVNALELDDSALYLCASSSRSRGNEKLFFGSGTQLSVL.

This clonotype has just a few counts. The chain joins TRBV19 to TRBJ1-1; TRBD1 might be the D (6 bases). Trimming took off 5 bases at V and 4 bases at J, with 17 bases between the two ends. From germline, CDR1 is LNHDA and CDR2 SQIVND (reference sequence). The CDR3 length is 15 residues. This CDR3 is CASSSGVGRITEAFF. The CDR3, as DNA: TGTGCCAGTAGTTCAGGGGTTGGTAGGATCACTGAAGCTTTCTTT.

This rearrangement joins TRBV5-1 to TRBJ1-1, with TRBD1 as a possible D gene (6 bases). Between the trimmed V and J ends, which lost 3 bases and 1 base, there was a span of 16 bases. The CDR3 covers 16 residues. The germline CDR1 and CDR2 sequences are SGHRS and YFSETQ. The CDR3 protein is CASSSGHRGENTEAFF. The CDR3 nucleotides are TGCGCCAGCAGCTCGGGACACCGAGGGGAGAACACTGAAGCTTTCTTT.

V usage is TRBV7-2 and J usage is TRBJ1-1, with TRBD1 identical over 11 bases. Trimming cost V 4 bases and J 11 bases; bases outside gene matches: 15. In germline, CDR1 is SGHTA, CDR2 FQGNSA. This CDR3 is 16 amino acids long. The CDR3 spells CASSSSGQGAFPRAFF. CDR3 sequence (DNA): TGTGCCAGCAGCTCCTCTGGACAGGGGGCTTTCCCGAGGGCTTTCTTT.

The rearrangement joins TRBV5-1 to TRBJ2-3, with 7 positions matching TRBD1. Germline V lookup: CDR1 SGHRS, CDR2 YFSETQ. CDR3 size: 13 residues. V gave up 3 bases and J gave up 13 bases; unmatched junction bases: 11. CDR3 in amino acids: CASSSETGLFEYF. CDR3 nucleotide sequence: TGCGCCAGCAGCTCCGAGACAGGGTTATTTGAGTATTTT.